Shown below are 2 T cell receptor beta chains from a single sample sequenced in a study of prognosis after radiotherapy for stage I lung cancer. Genomic DNA served as the source from which two-round multiplex PCR generated TCR beta CDR3 amplicons. Used in first-round PCR were primers specific to each TRBV and TRBJ gene. TCRdb ran MiXCR on the multiplex PCR reads and lists one entry per CDR3 protein. The table has roughly 14,000 distinct CDR3 sequences, 55% to 65% seen once; the top ten hold roughly 24%. The sample was PBMCs, taken before or after stereotactic body radiation therapy (not recorded which). The receptors shown here come from a donor at least 50 years old with non-small cell lung cancer.

This clonotype is medium-sized (0.01 to 0.1%) in the sample. In DNA form, the CDR3 reads TGTGCCAGCAGCCCCAGACTAGCGGGAGAAGGGGAGCTGTTTTTT. It codes for CASSPRLAGEGELFF. This chain links TRBV11-3 with TRBJ2-2; 12 bases align to TRBD2. Germline assignment: CDR1 SGHNT and CDR2 YENEEA. This CDR3 region has 15 residues. V lost 5 bases to trimming and J lost 8 bases; unmatched junction nucleotides: 6. Complete variable domain (other parts from reference TRBV11-3 and TRBJ2-2): EAGVVQSPRYKIIEKKQPVAFWCNPISGHNTLYWYLQNLGQGPELLIRYENEEAVDDSQLPKDRFSAERLKGVDSTLKIQPAELGDSAVYLCASSPRLAGEGELFFGEGSRLTVL.

With respect to this clonotype: One end of the junction varies from germline; a read error may be responsible. The gene calls are TRBV27 and TRBJ2-2; 8 nucleotides agree with TRBD2. CDR3 length equals 15 residues. Germline V CDR1 and CDR2: MNHEY, SMNVEV (reference sequence). The CDR3 region is CSSGGGGAQHGELFF. The CDR3 bases are TGTTCCAGCGGGGGCGGGGGTGCGCAGCACGGGGAGCTGTTTTTT.